Here is one T cell receptor beta chain with its context. What it binds is not known. The data are from a study of cytomegalovirus exposure and HLA in healthy donors. The CDR3 spans 15 residues. Trimming took off 4 bases at V and 3 bases at J, with 14 bases between the two ends. The germline gives CDR1 SGHTA, CDR2 FQGTGA. General observations from the study: Data from an earlier analysis indicated that most TCR beta V segments were productive either about 87% or about 30% of the time. It was reported in a later analysis that an Asian-associated ancestry cluster showed fewer N-insertions than the roughly 670-donor mean. A later analysis linked 15,000 to 20,000 TCR beta sequences to HLA alleles at 0.05 false discovery rate.

The PCR was carried out with 60 Vbeta primers and 13 Jbeta primers. The table came from immunoSEQ multiplex PCR; TCRdb's copy has only in-frame clones and leaves some out. The data hold 70,000 to 95,000 clones, with around 77% observed a single time. Sequences were obtained from PBMCs. The chain carries TRBV7-3 and TRBJ2-3; the D gene is possibly TRBD1 (6 bases). The sequence was obtained from a man in his fifties or sixties in good health and CMV-seronegative. CDR3 sequence: CASSSQGGSTDTQYF. The CDR3 DNA reads as TGTGCCAGCAGCTCACAAGGGGGTAGTACAGATACGCAGTATTTT.